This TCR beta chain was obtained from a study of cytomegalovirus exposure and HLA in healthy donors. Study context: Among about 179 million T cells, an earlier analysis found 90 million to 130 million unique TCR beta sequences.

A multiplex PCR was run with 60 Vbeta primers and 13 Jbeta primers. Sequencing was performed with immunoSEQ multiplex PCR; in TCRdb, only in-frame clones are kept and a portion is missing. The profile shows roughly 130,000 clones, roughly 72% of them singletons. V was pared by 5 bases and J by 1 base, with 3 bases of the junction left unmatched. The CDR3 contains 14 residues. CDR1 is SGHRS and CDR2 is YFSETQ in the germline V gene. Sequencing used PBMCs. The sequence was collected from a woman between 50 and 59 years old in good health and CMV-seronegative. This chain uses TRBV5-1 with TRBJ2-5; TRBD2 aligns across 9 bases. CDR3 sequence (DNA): TGCGCCAGCAGGCAGACTAGCGGCCAAGAGACCCAGTACTTC. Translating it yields CASRQTSGQETQYF. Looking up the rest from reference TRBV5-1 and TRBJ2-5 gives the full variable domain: KAGVTQTPRYLIKTRGQQVTLSCSPISGHRSVSWYQQTPGQGLQFLFEYFSETQRNKGNFPGRFSGRQFSNSRSEMNVSTLELGDSALYLCASRQTSGQETQYFGPGTRLLVL.